The 29 T cell receptor beta chains below come from one sample, sequenced in a study of shared clonotypes between healthy human individuals. Measured with immunoSEQ multiplex PCR; TCRdb has only the in-frame clones, and not every one. The repertoire holds 2 million to 2.5 million clones, with 85% to 95% as singletons. The source material was naive CD4+ T cells from PBMCs. Sample subset: CD45RA+ positively selected. The receptor set was obtained from a man younger than 35 in good health. Some clones in this sample may be carry-over from other donors' samples.

This clone showed up just once. The CDR3 loop is CASSLAGLGETQYF. The DNA of the CDR3 is TGTGCCAGCAGCTTGGCGGGGCTGGGAGAGACCCAGTACTTC. The chain links TRBV5-8 to TRBJ2-5, with D perhaps matching TRBD1 or TRBD2 (5 bases each). V shed 0 bases and J shed 4 bases, with 10 bases lying between them. Per germline, CDR1 SGHTS and CDR2 YDEGEE. The CDR3 contains 14 residues.

V and J are TRBV19 and TRBJ2-1; 7 nucleotides agree with TRBD2. V lost 4 bases, J lost 2 bases, and 2 bases stayed unmatched. CDR3 length: 14 residues. CDR1 and CDR2 from the germline V gene are LNHDA and SQIVND (reference sequence). CDR3 sequence reads: CASSTGTTYNEQFF. CDR3 bases: TGTGCCAGTAGTACTGGGACTACCTACAATGAGCAGTTCTTC.

This rearrangement joins TRBV6-5 to TRBJ2-7; 9 bases align to TRBD2. Looked up from germline, CDR1 is MNHEY and CDR2 is SVGAGI. This CDR3 is 14 amino acids long. The V segment lost 6 bases and the J segment 8 bases; nucleotides outside the gene matches: 11. The DNA of the CDR3 is TGTGCCAGCAGGGGAAGCGGGAGGCCCTTCAAGCAGTACTTC. It encodes CASRGSGRPFKQYF.

V and J are TRBV4-1 and TRBJ2-1; D not resolved. V was clipped by 2 bases and J by 9 bases, with 11 bases between them. Germline values: CDR1 MGHRA, CDR2 YSYEKL. CDR3 length: 13 amino acids. The CDR3 DNA sequence: TGCGCCAGCAGCCAATTTTTATTGAGTGAGCAGTTCTTC. Protein sequence: CASSQFLLSEQFF.

As to this clone: The junction and the germline gene differ at one end; a read error may be behind it. The gene calls are TRBV14 and TRBJ1-6, with D hard to call. Looked up from germline, CDR1 is SGHDN and CDR2 is FVKESK. This CDR3 contains 9 residues. CDR3 region: CASSQDRGW. The CDR3 DNA reads TGTGCCAGCAGCCAAGATCGAGGTTGG.

This sequence joins TRBV10-3 and TRBJ2-7; D gene ambiguous. Germline V gene sequence: CDR1 ENHRY, CDR2 SYGVKD. There are 14 residues in the CDR3. Trimming left V 0 bases short and J 6 bases short, with 12 bases between. CDR3 sequence reads: CAISESLSPLEQYF. The CDR3 DNA reads TGTGCCATCAGTGAGTCCTTGTCCCCCCTCGAGCAGTACTTC.

V is TRBV6-1 and J is TRBJ1-5, with D possibly matching TRBD1 (5 bases). CDR1 and CDR2 from the germline V gene are MNHNS and SASEGT. The CDR3 totals 12 residues. V was shortened by 6 bases and J by 8 bases, with 11 bases between the two germline ends. The CDR3 loop is CASRGDLKPQHF. The CDR3 DNA sequence: TGTGCCAGCAGGGGGGATTTAAAGCCCCAGCATTTT.

The chain is built from TRBV18 and TRBJ1-1; tentative D call: TRBD1 (6 bases). This CDR3 comprises 14 residues. CDR1 and CDR2 from the germline V gene are KGHSH and LQKENI. Trimming took 5 bases from V and 1 from J, leaving 11 bases between them. The CDR3 sequence is CASSKGGWNTEAFF. The CDR3 DNA reads as TGTGCCAGCTCAAAGGGGGGGTGGAACACTGAAGCTTTCTTT.

This rearrangement joins TRBV11-2 to TRBJ2-7; maybe TRBD2 (5 bases). The ends were cut back, 1 base at V and 0 bases at J, with 16 bases in the middle. The CDR3 is 17 residues long. The germline CDR1 and CDR2 sequences are SGHAT and FQNNGV. The CDR3 nucleotides read TGTGCCAGCAGCTTAGTCCGGACTCCTTCGAGCTCCTACGAGCAGTACTTC. This translates into CASSLVRTPSSSYEQYF.

This chain uses TRBV7-3 with TRBJ2-5; D could derive from TRBD1 or TRBD2 (6 bases each). The CDR3 length is 14 residues. Germline lookup yields CDR1 SGHTA and CDR2 FQGTGA. Trimming shortened V by 6 bases and J by 4 bases, and 15 bases separated the two germline ends. In DNA, the CDR3 is TGTGCCAGCAGTCGCTCGGGGGCCAGAGAGACCCAGTACTTC. Translating it yields CASSRSGARETQYF.

As regards this clone: The sample holds other DNA sequences that translate to the same CDR3. This chain joins TRBV5-1 and TRBJ2-1, with 8 bases aligning to TRBD2. The germline CDR1 and CDR2 sequences are SGHRS and YFSETQ. V gave up 0 bases and J gave up 5 bases; unmatched junction bases: 1. This CDR3 has 14 residues. CDR3 nucleotide sequence: TGCGCCAGCAGCTTGGCGGGAGGGAACAATGAGCAGTTCTTC. It translates to CASSLAGGNNEQFF.

This sequence joins TRBV14 and TRBJ2-1; D may correspond to TRBD1 or TRBD2 (6 bases each). The CDR3 spans 18 residues. V was shortened by 0 bases and J by 7 bases, with 22 bases between the two germline ends. CDR1 SGHDN and CDR2 FVKESK come from the germline V gene. CDR3: CASSQDLYGGKRGNEQFF. The CDR3 DNA reads TGTGCCAGCAGCCAAGATCTTTACGGGGGCAAAAGGGGGAATGAGCAGTTCTTC.

This clone was counted a single time. The chain couples TRBV7-2 to TRBJ1-1; D gene ambiguous. CDR1 is SGHTA, CDR2 FQGNSA, per germline. Trimming shortened V by 5 bases and J by 6 bases, and 10 bases separated the two germline ends. CDR3 length: 12 amino acids. The CDR3, as DNA: TGTGCCAGCAGCCGGACCGGCGCTGAAGCTTTCTTT. The encoded protein is CASSRTGAEAFF. Based on the CDR3 plus reference TRBV7-2 and TRBJ1-1, the full variable domain is GAGVSQSPSNKVTEKGKDVELRCDPISGHTALYWYRQSLGQGLEFLIYFQGNSAPDKSGLPSDRFSAERTGGSVSTLTIQRTQQEDSAVYLCASSRTGAEAFFGQGTRLTVV.

The chain combines TRBV28 with TRBJ1-2; tentative D call: TRBD1 (5 bases). Germline assignment: CDR1 MDHEN and CDR2 SYDVKM. The ends were cut back, 7 bases at V and 5 bases at J, with 8 bases in the middle. This CDR3 is built from 11 residues. CDR3 residues: CASNRGYGYTF. CDR3 coding DNA: TGTGCCAGCAATCGGGGGTATGGCTACACCTTC.

This chain connects TRBV6-4 to TRBJ2-2; D assignment may be TRBD1 or TRBD2 (5 bases each). Trimming took 7 bases from V and 6 from J, leaving 15 bases between them. Germline loops: CDR1 MRHNA, CDR2 SNTAGT. CDR3 size: 14 residues. Written as DNA, the CDR3 is TGTGCCAGCACCCGGGACGCGACCGCCGGGGAGCTGTTTTTT. Protein sequence: CASTRDATAGELFF.

The rearrangement joins TRBV4-1 to TRBJ1-3; D remains ambiguous. The CDR3 covers 16 residues. Trimming pared 3 bases from V and 0 bases from J, leaving 12 bases between. Germline V gene sequence: CDR1 MGHRA, CDR2 YSYEKL. For the CDR3, the DNA is TGCGCCAGCAGCCATGGGCCGTCCCCCTCTGGAAACACCATATATTTT. Its protein is CASSHGPSPSGNTIYF.

The table lists this clone with many counts. The chain recombines TRBV28 with TRBJ2-7; D remains unclear. Trimming took 6 bases from V and 4 from J, leaving 13 bases between them. CDR1 MDHEN and CDR2 SYDVKM come from the germline V gene. This CDR3 spans 13 amino acids. Here the CDR3 DNA reads TGTGCCAGCAGCCCCACTTTTAAGTACGAGCAGTACTTC. It yields the protein CASSPTFKYEQYF.

V is TRBV11-3 and J is TRBJ1-1; D is perhaps TRBD1 (5 bases). Germline CDR1 reads SGHNT; CDR2 reads YENEEA. V lost 4 bases to trimming and J lost 2 bases, with 11 bases between them. The CDR3 runs to 14 residues. The CDR3 reads CASSSGALNTEAFF. CDR3 sequence (DNA): TGTGCCAGCAGCTCCGGGGCTTTAAACACTGAAGCTTTCTTT.

The V and J genes are TRBV6-6 and TRBJ2-3; D is perhaps TRBD1 (5 bases). Germline V gene lookup returns CDR1 MNHNY and CDR2 SVGAGI (reference sequence). Between the trimmed V and J ends, which lost 7 bases and 2 bases, there was a span of 13 bases. CDR3 size: 14 residues. CDR3 sequence (DNA): TGTGCCAGCACAACAGGCTACCCCACAGATACGCAGTATTTT. Residues: CASTTGYPTDTQYF.

The V call is TRBV28, the J call TRBJ2-3, with a possible D match to TRBD2 (5 bases). The CDR3 totals 15 residues. The germline V gene has CDR1 MDHEN and CDR2 SYDVKM. V lost 4 bases and J 6 bases, leaving 17 bases between the germline ends. CDR3 sequence reads: CASSSHGLGLDTQYF. CDR3 DNA sequence: TGTGCCAGCAGTTCCCACGGACTTGGACTGGATACGCAGTATTTT.

For this clone: The same CDR3 arises from other DNA sequences in this sample as well. The V call is TRBV4-3, the J call TRBJ2-1; TRBD2 matches at 7 bases. J lost 0 bases, V lost 4 bases, and 3 bases had no gene match. CDR3 size: 15 residues. Germline CDR1 LGHNA, CDR2 YSLEER. The CDR3 bases are TGCGCCAGCAGCCCCGGGGGGAGCTCCTACAATGAGCAGTTCTTC. Protein product: CASSPGGSSYNEQFF.

Note on this clone: Other DNA sequences within the sample encode an identical CDR3. The J gene is TRBJ1-1, the V gene TRBV7-3; tentative D call: TRBD1 (5 bases). This CDR3 has 13 amino acids. CDR1 SGHTA and CDR2 FQGTGA come from the germline V gene. V was shortened by 0 bases and J by 7 bases, with 9 bases between the two germline ends. The CDR3 sequence: CASSLTGGVEAFF. The CDR3, as DNA: TGTGCCAGCAGCTTAACGGGGGGTGTTGAAGCTTTCTTT.

This chain joins TRBV28 and TRBJ2-7, with 9 bases aligning to TRBD1. CDR1 is MDHEN and CDR2 is SYDVKM in the germline V gene. The CDR3 is 13 amino acids. With 8 bases clipped from V and 4 bases from J, the junction kept 6 bases outside the gene matches. The CDR3 bases are TGTGCCAGCGGATCCGGGACAGGGTACGAGCAGTACTTC. This codes for CASGSGTGYEQYF.

V is TRBV19 and J is TRBJ2-7, with D maybe TRBD1 (5 bases). CDR3 length: 15 residues. The V gene's germline CDR1 is LNHDA and CDR2 SQIVND (reference sequence). Trimming pared 1 base from V and 7 bases from J, leaving 17 bases between. Here the CDR3 DNA reads TGTGCCAGTAGTATAGGGGCCCTGGCAGGGCAAGAGCAGTACTTC. This sequence encodes CASSIGALAGQEQYF.

The chain joins TRBV30 to TRBJ1-5; TRBD1 agrees at 7 bases. V lost 0 bases to trimming and J lost 11 bases; unmatched junction nucleotides: 10. The CDR3 has 14 residues. In germline, CDR1 is GTSNPN, CDR2 SVGIG (reference sequence). In DNA form, the CDR3 reads TGTGCCTGGAGTGTGGGTCAGTCAGGGGGAACCCAGCATTTT. Translated: CAWSVGQSGGTQHF.

The chain carries TRBV4-3 and TRBJ2-1, with 8 bases lining up with TRBD2. Germline V gene sequence: CDR1 LGHNA, CDR2 YSLEER. The trim removed 0 bases at V and 8 bases at J, leaving 6 bases unmatched. The CDR3 extends over 15 amino acids. CDR3 region: CASSQEGTSWDEQFF. CDR3 nucleotides: TGCGCCAGCAGCCAAGAAGGGACTAGTTGGGATGAGCAGTTCTTC.

The chain couples TRBV6-1 to TRBJ1-2, with a possible D match to TRBD1 (6 bases). Looked up from germline, CDR1 is MNHNS and CDR2 is SASEGT. The CDR3 runs 14 residues. Trimming shortened V by 3 bases and J by 3 bases, and 11 bases separated the two germline ends. CDR3 protein: CASSDAGADYGYTF. CDR3 bases: TGTGCCAGCAGTGACGCAGGGGCAGACTATGGCTACACCTTC.

This clone was picked up one time. The chain couples TRBV28 to TRBJ2-3; D is unclear. The V gene lost 4 bases and the J gene lost 2 bases, with 7 bases spanning the gap. Per germline, CDR1 MDHEN and CDR2 SYDVKM. The CDR3 totals 13 residues. CDR3 nucleotides: TGTGCCAGCAGTTCAGCTTCCACAGATACGCAGTATTTT. This gives the protein CASSSASTDTQYF.

This sequence joins TRBV5-4 and TRBJ2-1, with 12 nucleotides matching TRBD2. V lost 3 bases and J lost 9; bases outside the gene matches: 10. In germline, CDR1 is SGHNT, CDR2 YYREEE (reference sequence). The CDR3 sequence is 16 residues long. CDR3 in DNA: TGTGCCAGCAGCTCTAGACTAGCGGGAGTATGGGCTGAGCAGTTCTTC. This translates into CASSSRLAGVWAEQFF.